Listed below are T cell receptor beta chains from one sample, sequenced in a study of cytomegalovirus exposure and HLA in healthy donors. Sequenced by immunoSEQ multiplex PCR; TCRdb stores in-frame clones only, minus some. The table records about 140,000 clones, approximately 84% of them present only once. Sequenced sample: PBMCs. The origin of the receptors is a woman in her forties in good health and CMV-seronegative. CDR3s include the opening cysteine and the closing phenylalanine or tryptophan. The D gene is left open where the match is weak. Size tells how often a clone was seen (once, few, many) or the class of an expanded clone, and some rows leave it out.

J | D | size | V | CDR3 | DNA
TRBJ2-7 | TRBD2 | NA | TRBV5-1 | CASSLGSSGRTYEQYF | TGCGCCAGCAGCTTAGGATCTAGCGGGAGGACCTACGAGCAGTACTTC
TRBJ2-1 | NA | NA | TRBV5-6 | CASSSTPDYGKWNEQFF | TGTGCCAGCAGCTCGACCCCGGACTACGGCAAATGGAATGAGCAGTTCTTC
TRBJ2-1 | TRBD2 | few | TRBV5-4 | CASSGHAGLADLNEQFF | TGTGCCAGCAGCGGGCACGCGGGACTAGCGGATCTCAATGAGCAGTTCTTC
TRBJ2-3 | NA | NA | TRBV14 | CASSPQGGRSTDTQYF | TGTGCCAGCAGCCCCCAGGGGGGCCGGAGCACAGATACGCAGTATTTT
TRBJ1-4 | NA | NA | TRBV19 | CASSSTGTKEKLFF | TGTGCCAGTAGTAGTACCGGGACAAAAGAAAAACTGTTTTTT
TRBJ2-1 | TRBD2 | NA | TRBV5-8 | CASSHGAGSLGYNEQFF | TGTGCCAGCAGTCACGGAGCGGGAAGCCTTGGTTACAATGAGCAGTTCTTC
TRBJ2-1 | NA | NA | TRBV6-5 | CASRTRYEQFF | TGTGCCAGCAGGACTAGATATGAGCAGTTCTTC
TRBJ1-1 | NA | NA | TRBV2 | CASCREGNTEAFF | TGTGCCAGCTGTCGGGAAGGGAACACTGAAGCTTTCTTT
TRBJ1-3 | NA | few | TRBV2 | CARYPGPGNTIYF | TGTGCCAGATACCCAGGCCCTGGAAACACCATATATTTT
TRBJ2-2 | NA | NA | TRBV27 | CASSSRSGSELFF | TGTGCCAGCAGTTCACGGTCTGGTTCCGAGCTGTTTTTT
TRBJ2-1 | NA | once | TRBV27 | CASSLFIGHDNEQFF | TGTGCCAGCAGTTTATTCATTGGGCACGACAATGAGCAGTTCTTC
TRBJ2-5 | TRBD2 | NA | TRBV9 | CASSVAGGDWGETQYF | TGTGCCAGCAGCGTAGCTGGGGGGGACTGGGGGGAGACCCAGTACTTC
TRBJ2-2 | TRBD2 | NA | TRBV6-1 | CASSGRTSGRSSNTGELFF | TGTGCCAGCAGTGGACGGACTAGCGGGAGAAGTTCGAACACCGGGGAGCTGTTTTTT
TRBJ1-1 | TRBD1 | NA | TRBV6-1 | CASTPLQGGTEAFF | TGTGCCAGCACCCCACTACAGGGGGGTACTGAAGCTTTCTTT
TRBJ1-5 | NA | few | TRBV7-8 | CASSFNNQPQHF | TGTGCCAGCAGCTTCAACAATCAGCCCCAGCATTTT
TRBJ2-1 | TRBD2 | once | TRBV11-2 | CASSLGGRGLEFYEQFF | TGTGCCAGCAGCTTAGGTGGAAGAGGACTAGAATTCTATGAGCAGTTCTTC
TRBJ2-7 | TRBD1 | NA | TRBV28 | CASRGQGAHEQYF | TGTGCCAGCCGGGGACAGGGGGCCCACGAGCAGTACTTC
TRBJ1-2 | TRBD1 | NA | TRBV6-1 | CASSRDRDYGYTF | TGTGCCAGCAGCCGGGACAGAGACTATGGCTACACCTTC
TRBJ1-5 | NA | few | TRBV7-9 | CASSLGAVNQPQHF | TGTGCCAGCAGCTTAGGGGCAGTCAATCAGCCCCAGCATTTT
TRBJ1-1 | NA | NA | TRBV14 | CASRRDRLNTEAFF | TGTGCCAGCAGACGCGACAGGTTGAACACTGAAGCTTTCTTT
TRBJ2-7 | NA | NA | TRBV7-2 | CASSSRLVGYEQYF | TGTGCCAGCAGCTCCCGACTAGTAGGCTACGAGCAGTACTTC
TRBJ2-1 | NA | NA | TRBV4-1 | CASSPGRTPYNEQFF | TGCGCCAGCAGCCCTGGTCGAACTCCCTACAATGAGCAGTTCTTC
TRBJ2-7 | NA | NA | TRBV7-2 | CASTRGEQYF | TGTGCCAGCACCCGGGGGGAGCAGTACTTC
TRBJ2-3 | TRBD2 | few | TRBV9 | CASSVVGTTFVDTQYF | TGTGCCAGCAGCGTAGTTGGGACTACCTTTGTGGATACGCAGTATTTT
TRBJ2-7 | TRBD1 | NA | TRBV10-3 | CAISGSTGNEQYF | TGTGCCATCAGTGGGTCGACAGGGAACGAGCAGTACTTC
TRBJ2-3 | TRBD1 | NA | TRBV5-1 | CASSTGQGTDTQYF | TGCGCCAGCAGCACGGGACAGGGAACAGATACGCAGTATTTT
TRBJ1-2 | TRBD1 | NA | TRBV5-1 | CASSLGTGYGYTF | TGCGCCAGCAGCTTAGGGACAGGGTATGGCTACACCTTC
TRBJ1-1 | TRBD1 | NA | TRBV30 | CAWSSGTGLNTEAFF | TGTGCCTGGAGTTCTGGGACAGGGTTGAACACTGAAGCTTTCTTT
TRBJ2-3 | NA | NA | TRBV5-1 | CASSLEGQGNTDTQYF | TGCGCCAGCAGCTTGGAGGGGCAGGGTAACACAGATACGCAGTATTTT
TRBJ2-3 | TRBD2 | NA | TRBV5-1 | CASSVSGLAGGPTDTQYF | TGCGCCAGCAGCGTATCGGGGCTAGCGGGAGGGCCCACAGATACGCAGTATTTT
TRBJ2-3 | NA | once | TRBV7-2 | CASSFSADTQYF | TGTGCCAGCAGCTTTTCAGCAGATACGCAGTATTTT
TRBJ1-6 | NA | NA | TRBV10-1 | CASSEQRNSPLHF | TGCGCCAGCAGTGAGCAGCGAAATTCACCCCTCCACTTT
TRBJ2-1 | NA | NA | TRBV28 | CASSPFTGTFNEQFF | TGTGCCAGCAGTCCCTTTACGGGAACTTTCAATGAGCAGTTCTTC
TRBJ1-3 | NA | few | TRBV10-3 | CATALPQTEAGGNTIYF | TGTGCCACGGCACTTCCCCAGACAGAGGCAGGAGGAAACACCATATATTTT
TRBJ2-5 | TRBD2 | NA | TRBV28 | CASSSAGGLQETQYF | TGTGCCAGCAGTTCAGCGGGAGGGCTCCAAGAGACCCAGTACTTC
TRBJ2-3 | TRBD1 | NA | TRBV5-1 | CASSSQSTGIYTDTQYF | TGCGCCAGCAGCTCCCAATCGACAGGGATATACACAGATACGCAGTATTTT
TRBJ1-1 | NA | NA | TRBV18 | CASSPSKNTEAFF | TGTGCCAGCTCACCATCCAAGAACACTGAAGCTTTCTTT
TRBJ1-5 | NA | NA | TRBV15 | CATSRTNQPQHF | TGTGCCACCAGTAGGACAAATCAGCCCCAGCATTTT
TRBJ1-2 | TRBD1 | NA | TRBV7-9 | CASSHDPLQGLFYYGYTF | TGTGCCAGCAGCCACGACCCCCTACAGGGGCTTTTTTACTATGGCTACACCTTC
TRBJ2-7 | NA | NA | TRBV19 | CASRSEVSSYEQYF | TGTGCCAGTAGGTCCGAGGTTTCCTCCTACGAGCAGTACTTC
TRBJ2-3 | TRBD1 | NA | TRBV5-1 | CASSWDPADRGSSTDTQYF | TGCGCCAGCAGCTGGGATCCGGCGGACAGGGGATCTAGCACAGATACGCAGTATTTT
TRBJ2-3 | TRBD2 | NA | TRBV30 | CAGDQTSGRSDTQYF | TGTGCCGGGGATCAGACTAGCGGGAGATCTGATACGCAGTATTTT